This T cell receptor (beta chain) is from a study of CD8+CD57+ T cells in acquired aplastic anemia. On the study more broadly: Across the sorted CD4+ and CD8+ cells, DNA amounts averaged roughly 3 ug.

In the case of this clonotype: Its antigen is unknown.

The study profiled TCR beta VDJ and CDR3 using genomic DNA as template. TCRdb processed the reads anew with MiXCR; each CDR3 protein has one entry. The repertoire has approximately 470,000 distinct CDR3 sequences, about a third of them found once; the top ten carry roughly 0.89%. The sequenced patients had an expansion of CD8+CD57+ cells seen by flow cytometry. None of the patients had been given any therapy when their blood was sampled. Broader study findings: Between the patient and control groups, CD8+ Simpson's diversity did not differ significantly. Between patients and controls, over 25 CD8+ CDR3 sequences were found in common.

V was clipped by 4 bases and J by 5 bases; unmatched bases: 7. CDR3 size: 14 residues. Germline values: CDR1 SGDLS, CDR2 YYNGEE. The specimen was sorted CD4+, CD8+, or CD8+CD57+ T cells (not recorded which) from PBMCs. The sequence was obtained from a human donor with aplastic anemia. V and J are TRBV9 and TRBJ2-5; 8 bases line up with TRBD2. The CDR3 DNA follows: TGTGCCAGCAGCCCCGGGGGGGCCGACGAGACCCAGTACTTC. It codes for CASSPGGADETQYF.